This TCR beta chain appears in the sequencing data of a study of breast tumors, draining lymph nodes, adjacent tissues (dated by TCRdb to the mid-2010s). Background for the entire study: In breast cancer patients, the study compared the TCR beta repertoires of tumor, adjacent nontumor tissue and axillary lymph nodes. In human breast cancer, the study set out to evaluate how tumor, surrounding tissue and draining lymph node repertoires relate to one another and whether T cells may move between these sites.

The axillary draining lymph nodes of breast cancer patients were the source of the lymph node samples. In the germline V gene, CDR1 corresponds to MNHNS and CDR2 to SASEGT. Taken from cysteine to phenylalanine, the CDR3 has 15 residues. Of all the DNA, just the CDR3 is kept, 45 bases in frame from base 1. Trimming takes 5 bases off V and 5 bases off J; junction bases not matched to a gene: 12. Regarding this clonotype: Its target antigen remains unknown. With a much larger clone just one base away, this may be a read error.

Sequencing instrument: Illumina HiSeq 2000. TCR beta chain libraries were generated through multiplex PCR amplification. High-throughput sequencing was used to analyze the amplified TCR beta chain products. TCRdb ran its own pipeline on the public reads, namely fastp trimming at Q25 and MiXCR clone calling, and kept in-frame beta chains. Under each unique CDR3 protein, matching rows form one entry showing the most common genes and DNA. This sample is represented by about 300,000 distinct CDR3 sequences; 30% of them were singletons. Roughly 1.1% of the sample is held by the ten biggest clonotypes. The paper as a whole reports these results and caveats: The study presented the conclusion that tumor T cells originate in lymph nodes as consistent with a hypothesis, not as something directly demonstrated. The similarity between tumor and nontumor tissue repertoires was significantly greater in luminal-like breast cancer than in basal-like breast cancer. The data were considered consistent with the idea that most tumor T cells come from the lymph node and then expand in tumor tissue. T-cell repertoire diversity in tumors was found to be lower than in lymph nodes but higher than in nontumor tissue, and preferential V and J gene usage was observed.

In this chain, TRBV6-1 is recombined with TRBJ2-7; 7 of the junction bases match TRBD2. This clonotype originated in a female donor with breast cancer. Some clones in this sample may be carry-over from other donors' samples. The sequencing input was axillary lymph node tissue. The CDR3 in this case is CASSPGGSKSHEQYF. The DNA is TGTGCCAGCAGTCCGGGGGGAAGTAAGTCCCACGAGCAGTACTTC.